This T cell receptor (beta chain) was observed in a study of CXCR3-negative and CXCR3-positive naive CD8 T cells. Study outcomes and limitations: Fresh PBMCs were used in most assays, and CXCR3 expression partially decreased after cryopreservation. CXCR3-negative naive cells had less hydrophobic TRB CDR3s than did CXCR3-positive naive cells. Memory CD8+ cells showed much lower diversity, while both naive subsets were comparably high.

Researchers sorted about 300,000 cells of each CD8+ T cell subset in triplicate. Naivety in CD8+ T cells corresponded to a CD45RO-CCR7+CD27+CD95- phenotype. Notes on this clonotype: The antigen remains undetermined.

CDR3 length equals 15 residues. Germline V gives CDR1 SQVTM, CDR2 ANQGSEA. UMI-labeled 5' RACE yielded the TRB cDNA libraries. After re-calling the 5' RACE reads, TCRdb lists one entry per CDR3 protein, DNA absent. The table lists around 160,000 distinct CDR3 sequences. The chain is built from TRBV29-1 and TRBJ2-7; TCRdb lists TRBD1, though no DNA is available to test this call. The sequenced sample was naive CXCR3+ CD8+ T cells from blood. Subset described: CD45RO-CCR7+CD27+CD95- naive CD8+ T cells expressing CXCR3 (TNR3+). The sequence came from a human donor in good health. Some clones in this sample may be carry-over from other donors' samples. CDR3 loop: CSVLRAGIGSYEQYF.